This TCR beta chain appears in the sequencing data of a study of blood T cells in healthy people across ages. Study-level findings and limits: Reliance upon unsorted PBMCs precluded definitive naive versus antigen-experienced comparison.

This clonotype showed up just a few times. The target antigen is unknown. Germline V gives CDR1 SNHLY, CDR2 FYNNEI. V was shortened by 3 bases and J by 7 bases, with 19 bases between the two germline ends. This CDR3 region has 17 residues. Primers used in a second PCR of roughly 7 to 11 cycles were a sample-barcoded 5' primer and a J-beta primer mix. TCRdb used MiXCR to reprocess the 5' RACE reads, holding one entry per CDR3 protein. The sample has some 800,000 distinct CDR3 sequences, 20% to 30% seen once; the top ten hold around 3.6%. The same sample was also used in a study of T cells of mothers and their children. That investigation notes: Primer M1S, used in the second PCR, introduced sample barcodes and 2-4 random nucleotides. Unrelated pairs and related pairs have their TCR recombination output shaped similarly by thymic selection. Overlap in related mother-child pairs always slightly exceeded unrelated pairs, never significantly.

The sequence was collected from a boy younger than 18 in good health. This chain links TRBV2 with TRBJ1-6; D is perhaps TRBD1 (5 bases). The sample comprised blood. The DNA for the CDR3 is TGTGCCAGCAGTGACATCGGAGTAAAGGGGCGGAATTCACCCCTCCACTTT. Residues: CASSDIGVKGRNSPLHF.